This record covers a single T cell receptor beta chain. As yet, its antigen is unknown. The CDR3 covers 15 residues. CDR1 is SGHKS and CDR2 is YYEKEE in the germline V gene (reference sequence). This sample is drawn from a study of monozygotic twins with inflammatory bowel disease. Study-level results: It was in IBD patients that TCRbeta diversity (inverse Simpson) was lower than in healthy co-twins. Patients received differing immunosuppressive treatments, which may have added variability to their repertoires.

Incorporation of UMIs carrying a 6-nucleotide sample barcode was performed by template switching. From the 5' RACE reads, TCRdb lists one entry per CDR3 protein and no DNA. The sample's table shows 350,000 to 400,000 distinct CDR3 sequences. This receptor was taken from a human donor with ulcerative colitis or Crohn's disease, or a healthy co-twin of an affected twin (not recorded which). The chain joins TRBV5-5 to TRBJ1-2; TCRdb gives TRBD1 as the D gene, but with no DNA this cannot be confirmed. Sequences were obtained from blood. CDR3 amino acids: CASSLFRTGNYGYTF.